The entry below gives a single TCR beta chain sequence along with its context. This CDR3 is 13 amino acids long. Trimming left V 3 bases short and J 9 bases short, with 15 bases between. Germline assignment: CDR1 SGHAT and CDR2 FQNNGV. These data come from a study of cytomegalovirus exposure and HLA in healthy donors. Overall study: Findings of an earlier analysis included roughly 110 million unique TCR beta sequences from 170 million or so T cells.

The PCR contained 60 Vbeta and 13 Jbeta primers. Libraries were prepared by immunoSEQ multiplex PCR; TCRdb keeps only in-frame clonotypes and omits some of them. This sample yields more than 130,000 clones, of which roughly three quarters are seen a single time; approximately 4% belongs to the top ten. Material for sequencing was PBMCs. The rearrangement links TRBV11-2 to TRBJ2-7; D possibly corresponds to TRBD1 (6 bases). The sequence was collected from a man aged 18 to 29 in good health and CMV-seronegative. The CDR3 reads CASSFYRERPQYF. The CDR3 nucleotides read TGTGCCAGCAGCTTTTACAGGGAGAGACCGCAGTACTTC.